These T cell receptor beta chains were read from a single sample in a study of human T cells and chemical hapten exposure. One entry per CDR3 protein, called by TCRdb with MiXCR from the RACE reads. The sample contains 100,000 to 150,000 distinct CDR3 sequences, approximately 11% of which appear only once. Here the sequenced sample was whole blood, taken in connection with sensitization to the hapten diphenylcyclopropenone (DPC). These receptors came from a woman aged 45-65 years with alopecia areata. Some clones in this sample may be carry-over from other donors' samples. CDR3s include the opening cysteine and the closing phenylalanine or tryptophan.

cdr3_aa j_call v_call
CASSLGTPGNTIYF TRBJ1-3 TRBV7-2
CASSYSRGEQYF TRBJ2-7 TRBV6-5
CATSAGLAGGANFNEQFF TRBJ2-1 TRBV24-1
CASSNGRADEQYF TRBJ2-7 TRBV9
CASKSGNYGYTF TRBJ1-2 TRBV28
CASSKRAANTGELFF TRBJ2-2 TRBV6-5
CASASPVEQFF TRBJ2-1 TRBV12-5
CASSPRLGDTQYF TRBJ2-3 TRBV4-2
CASSFTSGDEQFF TRBJ2-1 TRBV28
CASSWSGSTYNEQFF TRBJ2-1 TRBV19
CASSLSAANNSPPHF TRBJ1-6 TRBV7-8
CSARDPLTGMEQYF TRBJ2-7 TRBV20-1
CASSWDIPSEQYF TRBJ2-7 TRBV12-3/TRBV12-4
CATGARGTDTQYF TRBJ2-3 TRBV24-1
CSVPGPTYEQYF TRBJ2-7 TRBV29-1
CASSITSSGGRNEQFF TRBJ2-1 TRBV7-6
CASSLAGAADTQYF TRBJ2-3 TRBV12-3/TRBV12-4
CSVVAGGADQPQHF TRBJ1-5 TRBV29-1
CSASGARGAPDTQYF TRBJ2-3 TRBV20-1
CASSFRSGANVLTF TRBJ2-6 TRBV5-6
CASSFLPGQAQGGYTF TRBJ1-2 TRBV27
CASSGTGLAGTTDTQYF TRBJ2-3 TRBV7-9
CASKQAGGGYEQYF TRBJ2-7 TRBV6-5
CASSKGQVAGEETQYF TRBJ2-5 TRBV21-1
CASSEGSVAKNIQYF TRBJ2-4 TRBV27
CASSQDLRRRPETQYF TRBJ2-5 TRBV4-3
CASNPGSSTDTQYF TRBJ2-3 TRBV28
CASSLLGHINYGYTF TRBJ1-2 TRBV27
CATSGGLVNTGELFF TRBJ2-2 TRBV24-1
CASSQDPAAQVYGYTF TRBJ1-2 TRBV4-3
CASSLETGSAKNIRYF TRBJ2-4 TRBV28
CASSYTDNEAFF TRBJ1-1 TRBV6-2/TRBV6-3
CASSSLLGETQYF TRBJ2-5 TRBV13
CASSKGGCQNDSNQPQHF TRBJ1-5 TRBV21-1
CASSRRGNGYTF TRBJ1-2 TRBV6-5
CASSLVVRGQGGNIQYF TRBJ2-4 TRBV11-3
CASSPQIQLAKNIQYF TRBJ2-4 TRBV6-5
CACRQGAEAFF TRBJ1-1 TRBV2
CASSGPRATEAFF TRBJ1-1 TRBV6-1
CSVAGGGGNYGYTF TRBJ1-2 TRBV29-1
CASSVVTSVRNEQFF TRBJ2-1 TRBV9
CSAVDRASFEDTQYF TRBJ2-3 TRBV20-1
CASSVEPDGKNIQYF TRBJ2-4 TRBV9
CSVGTGINEQYF TRBJ2-7 TRBV29-1
CASSYFTVGPVNQPQHF TRBJ1-5 TRBV6-2/TRBV6-3
CASSGDLSSPLHF TRBJ1-6 TRBV6-6
CASSIHGGGLLDTQYF TRBJ2-3 TRBV12-3/TRBV12-4
CASSLDRTDTQYF TRBJ2-3 TRBV7-7
CASSSGLATYEQYF TRBJ2-7 TRBV27